The rows below give T cell receptor beta chains drawn from one sample of a study of T cell responses to AZD1222 COVID-19 vaccine. Only in-frame clones appear in the TCRdb table, and some are missing; sequencing was by immunoSEQ multiplex PCR. The sample carries approximately 61,000 clones, around 85% recorded once. The source material was peripheral blood, sampled 28 days after the second AZD1222 dose. These receptors were taken from an adult who received the AZD1222 COVID-19 vaccine. The CDR3 runs from the conserved cysteine through the conserved F or W. The order of the fields is D gene, V gene, clone size, J gene, CDR3 protein, CDR3 DNA. The D gene is left open where the match is weak. The size of a clone is reported for some rows only, either as once, few or many, or as a class for expanded clones.

NA	TRBV11-2	NA	TRBJ1-1	CASSLDLTGGLDEAFF	TGTGCCAGCAGCTTAGATCTCACGGGGGGCTTGGATGAAGCTTTCTTT
TRBD1	TRBV7-2	NA	TRBJ2-5	CASSFGQGEGTQYF	TGTGCCAGCAGCTTCGGACAGGGTGAGGGGACCCAGTACTTC
NA	TRBV19	few	TRBJ2-7	CASSTAATSAGEQYF	TGTGCCAGTAGTACAGCGGCTACCAGCGCGGGCGAGCAGTACTTC
TRBD1	TRBV10-3	once	TRBJ1-6	CAIAQGADNSPLHF	TGTGCCATTGCACAGGGGGCGGATAATTCACCCCTCCACTTT
NA	TRBV7-2	NA	TRBJ2-2	CASRVAWGDKNTGELFF	TGTGCCAGCAGGGTGGCTTGGGGGGACAAGAACACCGGGGAGCTGTTTTTT
NA	TRBV27	NA	TRBJ2-1	CASSLSGALLQEQFF	TGTGCCAGCAGTTTATCGGGCGCCCTGCTCCAGGAGCAGTTCTTC
TRBD1	TRBV5-4	NA	TRBJ2-7	CASSLAGTGNEQYF	TGTGCCAGCAGCTTGGCAGGGACAGGTAACGAGCAGTACTTC
NA	TRBV28	NA	TRBJ1-5	CASSFEGVVNQPQHF	TGTGCCAGCAGTTTCGAAGGGGTGGTTAATCAGCCCCAGCATTTT
TRBD1	TRBV12-5	once	TRBJ2-3	CASGAGTGGNTDTQYF	TGTGCTAGTGGAGCCGGGACAGGGGGAAACACAGATACGCAGTATTTT
TRBD1	TRBV28	NA	TRBJ1-5	CASSHHKGQGSQPQHF	TGTGCCAGCAGTCACCACAAGGGACAGGGGTCTCAGCCCCAGCATTTT
NA	TRBV28	NA	TRBJ2-5	CASNPIGWRGETQYF	TGTGCCAGCAACCCCATTGGGTGGCGGGGAGAGACCCAGTACTTC
NA	TRBV6-5	NA	TRBJ2-7	CASSYGHEQYF	TGTGCCAGCAGTTACGGTCACGAGCAGTACTTC
NA	TRBV2	NA	TRBJ1-1	CASSVSRQPNTEAFF	TGTGCCAGCAGTGTTTCTAGGCAGCCGAACACTGAAGCTTTCTTT
TRBD2	TRBV28	NA	TRBJ2-3	CASSLAASGIGDTQYF	TGTGCCAGCAGTTTAGCGGCGAGCGGGATAGGAGATACGCAGTATTTT
NA	TRBV11-2	few	TRBJ1-1	CASSSRTIENTEAFF	TGTGCCAGCAGCTCGCGGACGATTGAGAATACTGAAGCTTTCTTT
TRBD2	TRBV7-9	NA	TRBJ2-2	CASSSEPTSGSSTGELFF	TGTGCCAGCAGCTCCGAACCTACTAGCGGGAGTTCCACCGGGGAGCTGTTTTTT
NA	TRBV6-5	NA	TRBJ1-1	CASSYQENTEAFF	TGTGCCAGCAGTTACCAGGAGAACACTGAAGCTTTCTTT
NA	TRBV7-2	once	TRBJ2-7	CASSLAGGTGQATSYEQYF	TGTGCCAGCAGCTTAGCGGGGGGGACAGGACAGGCGACTTCCTACGAGCAGTACTTC
NA	TRBV19	NA	TRBJ1-5	CASNQGTPGQPQHF	TGTGCCAGCAACCAAGGGACCCCCGGACAACCCCAGCATTTT
TRBD2	TRBV7-3	NA	TRBJ2-1	CASSSTGTSSNEQFF	TGTGCCAGCAGCTCGACCGGGACTAGCTCCAATGAGCAGTTCTTC
NA	TRBV16	NA	TRBJ2-7	CASSQSKGQLGIYEQYF	TGTGCCAGCAGCCAATCTAAGGGACAATTGGGGATCTACGAGCAGTACTTC
NA	TRBV2	NA	TRBJ1-6	CASLREGLRDGRNSPLHF	TGTGCCAGCCTGAGGGAGGGGCTCCGGGACGGAAGGAATTCACCCCTCCACTTT
TRBD2	TRBV5-1	once	TRBJ2-2	CASARGANTGELFF	TGCGCCAGTGCACGGGGGGCGAACACCGGGGAGCTGTTTTTT
TRBD1	TRBV10-1	NA	TRBJ2-7	CASSPAFNRGLREQYF	TGCGCCAGCAGTCCAGCCTTTAACAGGGGGCTGCGCGAGCAGTACTTC
NA	TRBV10-3	NA	TRBJ2-1	CAIGGAEGRSYNEQFF	TGTGCCATCGGGGGGGCGGAGGGACGCTCCTACAATGAGCAGTTCTTC
NA	TRBV28	NA	TRBJ2-2	CASSPPTGELFF	TGTGCCAGCAGCCCACCCACCGGGGAGCTGTTTTTT
TRBD2	TRBV20-1	NA	TRBJ2-7	CSASPARGLLNVEQYF	TGCAGTGCTAGTCCGGCCCGGGGACTATTGAATGTCGAGCAGTACTTC
NA	TRBV9	once	TRBJ1-4	CASSVGGATNEKLFF	TGTGCCAGCAGCGTAGGAGGGGCAACTAATGAAAAACTGTTTTTT
TRBD2	TRBV7-8	NA	TRBJ2-1	CASSGLAFSDEQFF	TGTGCCAGCAGCGGACTAGCGTTTTCCGATGAGCAGTTCTTC
NA	TRBV28	NA	TRBJ1-4	CASSGSATNEKLFF	TGTGCCAGCAGTGGCTCCGCAACTAATGAAAAACTGTTTTTT
NA	TRBV28	NA	TRBJ1-3	CASSLYSGNTIYF	TGTGCCAGCAGTTTATACTCTGGAAACACCATATATTTT
TRBD1	TRBV27	once	TRBJ1-6	CASNRQGPTPLHF	TGTGCCAGCAATCGACAGGGTCCTACACCCCTCCACTTT
NA	TRBV7-9	NA	TRBJ1-5	CASSPGLEQPQHF	TGTGCCAGCAGCCCCGGGTTGGAACAGCCCCAGCATTTT
NA	TRBV27	NA	TRBJ1-2	CASSPRGYYGYTF	TGTGCCAGCAGTCCGCGGGGGTACTATGGCTACACCTTC
TRBD2	TRBV2	NA	TRBJ2-7	CASSRLAGQYEQYF	TGTGCCAGCAGCCGACTAGCGGGACAGTACGAGCAGTACTTC
TRBD1	TRBV27	once	TRBJ1-6	CASSLSAGGNSPLHF	TGTGCCAGCAGTTTATCTGCAGGGGGGAATTCACCCCTCCACTTT
NA	TRBV5-4	once	TRBJ1-2	CASSLDLSNYGYTF	TGTGCCAGCAGCTTGGATCTATCCAACTATGGCTACACCTTC
NA	TRBV2	NA	TRBJ1-2	CASSVSYGGYTF	TGTGCCAGCAGTGTGAGTTACGGCGGCTACACCTTC
NA	TRBV7-8	NA	TRBJ2-3	CASETYRGDTQYF	TGTGCCAGCGAAACTTACCGTGGGGATACGCAGTATTTT
NA	TRBV28	NA	TRBJ1-1	CASRTLLNTEAFF	TGTGCCAGCAGAACTCTCCTGAACACTGAAGCTTTCTTT
NA	TRBV5-1	NA	TRBJ1-1	CASRPSVMNTEAFF	TGCGCCAGCAGACCTAGTGTAATGAACACTGAAGCTTTCTTT
NA	TRBV6-5	few	TRBJ1-1	CASTQGTWGNTEAFF	TGTGCCAGTACGCAGGGAACATGGGGGAACACTGAAGCTTTCTTT
NA	TRBV12-3/TRBV12-4	NA	TRBJ1-2	CASRPGSNYGYTF	TGTGCCAGCAGACCAGGGTCTAACTATGGCTACACCTTC
NA	TRBV9	NA	TRBJ1-4	CASSRSATNEKLFF	TGTGCCAGCAGTAGATCGGCAACTAATGAAAAACTGTTTTTT
TRBD1	TRBV6-5	NA	TRBJ2-7	CASRTGSYEQYF	TGTGCCAGTCGGACAGGGTCCTACGAGCAGTACTTC
NA	TRBV12-3/TRBV12-4	NA	TRBJ2-7	CASSLGQSYEQYF	TGTGCCAGCAGTTTGGGGCAGTCCTACGAGCAGTACTTC
NA	TRBV28	NA	TRBJ2-7	CASTKGGRASYEQYF	TGTGCCAGCACCAAGGGGGGGAGGGCGTCCTACGAGCAGTACTTC